The present entry profiles one TCR beta chain with its context. The CDR3 spans 14 residues. Germline loops: CDR1 KGHDR, CDR2 SFDVKD. V gave up 3 bases and J gave up 1 base, with 7 bases separating them. Time point here: blood at routine non-recurrence follow-up after resection. The study sequenced unsorted whole RNA from tumor, nontumor lung or frozen PBMC. This record comes from a study of spatial heterogeneity in lung cancer. TCR cDNA molecules were tagged individually, and each one carried a unique molecular identifier. MiXCR was run by TCRdb on the 5' RACE reads, yielding one entry per CDR3 protein. The sample holds 95,000 to 130,000 distinct CDR3 sequences, more than 9% seen once.

V gene TRBV24-1 combines with J gene TRBJ2-3; D is ambiguous. The TCR was taken from a male donor with early-stage non-small cell lung cancer. Sequences were derived from PBMCs, sampled at follow-up. In nucleotides, the CDR3 is TGTGCCACCAGTGATACCCGACGCACAGATACGCAGTATTTT. Amino acids: CATSDTRRTDTQYF.